Below, one T cell receptor (beta chain) is given with its context. It has no known antigen specificity. Within one base of it there is no much larger clone, and no base qualities were kept. TCRbeta CDR3 regions were amplified from genomic DNA using the immunoSEQ Assay, a bias-controlled multiplex PCR. Turning to the authors' computational methods: The number of nucleated cells in each sample was estimated from the amplification of reference gene primers within the assay. To quantify the absolute abundance of each unique TCRbeta CDR3 rearrangement, sequence reads were collapsed and filtered. For each sample, productive Simpson clonality was calculated by taking the square root of Simpson's diversity index across productive rearrangements. TCRdb limited this immuneACCESS table to in-frame rearrangements with V and J called. A share of clones is missing; checked studies link under half to unresolved V genes, and the rest is unexplained. That table gives V, J and clone size, and the DNA gave D and trimming. This sample holds about 130,000 clones; around four fifths were observed only once. The biggest ten clones account for 11% of the sample.

This specimen belongs to a study of blood T cell repertoires in COVID-19 (dated by TCRdb to the early 2020s). For the study in its entirety: Samples from collaborators originated in the United States, Italy and Spain and spanned both the acute and convalescent phases of COVID-19. The prospective study material was composed of cDNA or gDNA derived from T cells, B-cell-depleted T cells, or PBMCs. Deeply sampled blood TCRbeta repertoires from subjects exposed to, actively infected with, or recovered from COVID-19 were included in the dataset. The repertoires were released in a freely available public database intended as a resource for research on the immune response to SARS-CoV-2. Samples came from the ongoing ImmuneRACE study (first 160 participants) plus 1,254 subjects from 6 global collaborators. The sample metadata nearly always contained a de-identified subject ID, COVID-19 status, age in years and sex. Where available, HLA class I and class II types were taken from metadata supplied by the sample provider and were not determined by assay-based typing. Points the paper makes about the study in general: Clinical and demographic metadata were provided uncurated, with the amount varying by source and participant.

Another Seattle source contributed samples from volunteer blood donors who had recovered from COVID-19. Collaborating institutions collected whole blood in K2EDTA tubes following their own protocols. For TCRbeta analysis, collaborator samples were shipped as frozen whole blood, as isolated PBMCs, or as DNA extracted from either sample type. Measured from the cysteine to the phenylalanine, the CDR3 is 14 residues long. The read is trimmed to its CDR3 DNA, 42 bases read in frame from base 1. The junction carries 16 bases between V and J, which are trimmed by 3 bases and 7 bases respectively. Per the germline V gene (reference sequence), DFQATT is the CDR1 and SNEGSKA is the CDR2.

Specimen: peripheral blood. Recombination connected TRBV20-1 to TRBJ1-5, with the D gene not clear enough to name. The source of this sequence is a man aged 55 to 70 who had recovered from COVID-19. The CDR3 has the sequence CSASVTRAGQPQHF. The nucleotides read TGCAGTGCTAGTGTAACGCGGGCGGGACAGCCCCAGCATTTT.